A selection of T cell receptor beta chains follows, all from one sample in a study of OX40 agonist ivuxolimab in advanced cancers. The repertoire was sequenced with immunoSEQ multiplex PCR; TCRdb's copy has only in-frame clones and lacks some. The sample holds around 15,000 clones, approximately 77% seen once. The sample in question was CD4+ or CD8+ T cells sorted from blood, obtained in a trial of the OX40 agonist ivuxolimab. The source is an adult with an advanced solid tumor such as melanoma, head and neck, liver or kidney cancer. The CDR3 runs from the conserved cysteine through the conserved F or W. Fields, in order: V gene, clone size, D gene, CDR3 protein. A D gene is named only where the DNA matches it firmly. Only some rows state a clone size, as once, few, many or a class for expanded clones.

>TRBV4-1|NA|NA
CASSQVQGAEQFF
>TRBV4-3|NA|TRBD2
CASSRQSAGGPDTQYF
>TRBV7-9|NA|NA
CASSLAPQETQYF
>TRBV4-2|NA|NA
CASSQGTSSNQPQHF
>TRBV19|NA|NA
CASSNTRITLTDTQYF
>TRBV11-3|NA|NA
CASSLDNQYNEQFF
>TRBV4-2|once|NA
CASSQEGRSPLHF
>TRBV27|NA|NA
CASSLIGGGNTIYF
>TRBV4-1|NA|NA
CASSQAAGMNTEAFF
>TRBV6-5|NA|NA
CASRFGGIYSPLHF
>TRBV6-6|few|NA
CASSYFDTYGYTF
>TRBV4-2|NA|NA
CASSFGHMNTEAFF
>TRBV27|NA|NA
CASSLSGAQETQYF
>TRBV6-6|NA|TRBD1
CASTNTGQSLF
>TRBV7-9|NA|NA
CASSLTEMYGYTF
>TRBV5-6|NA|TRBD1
CASSPDRAYEQYF
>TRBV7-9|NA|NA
CASSSQGDGYTF
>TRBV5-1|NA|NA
CASSLLDGRVNTEAFF
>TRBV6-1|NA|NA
CASSEGSRRNQPQHF
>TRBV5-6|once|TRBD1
CASSSYRDRGDEQYF
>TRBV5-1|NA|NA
CASSIGGGIYGYTF
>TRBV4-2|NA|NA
CASSQDRLPDEQYF
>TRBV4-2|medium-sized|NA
CASSQEEGNSYSPLHF
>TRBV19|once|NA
CASSIDGGNTEAFF
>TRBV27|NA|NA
CASSLGRHGEQYF
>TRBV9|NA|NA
CASSGEVGNEQFF
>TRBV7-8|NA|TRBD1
CASSLGAGTGGTEAFF
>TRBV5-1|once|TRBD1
CASRPEGTGEGYTF
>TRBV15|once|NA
CATRGLTYNEQFF
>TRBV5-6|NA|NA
CASSLGWYEQYF
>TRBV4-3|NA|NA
CASSQGGGLETQYF
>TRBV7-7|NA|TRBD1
CASSSKWTGNSYNEQFF
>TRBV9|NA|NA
CASSLGGEEYNEQFF
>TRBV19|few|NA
CASSISGNSGNTIYF
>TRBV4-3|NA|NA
CASSQDTSSYEQYF
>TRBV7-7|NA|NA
CASSLRLRGETQYF
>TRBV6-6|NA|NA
CASSYSQGSYEQYF
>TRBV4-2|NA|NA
CASSQGGPSESSPLHF